The sequence of this TCR beta chain was determined in a study of blood T cell repertoires in COVID-19. Background on the study: Samples representing acute and convalescent COVID-19 were sourced from the United States, Italy and Spain. Nucleic acid was either cDNA or gDNA, and it came from T cells, B-cell-depleted T cells, or PBMCs.

Clones were read by immunoSEQ multiplex PCR, and TCRdb kept only the in-frame ones, dropping some. The sample includes some 240,000 clones, around 83% of them seen just once. The CDR3 is 19 residues long. Clinical history as reported by participants underpinned cohort assignment. This chain joins TRBV21-1 and TRBJ1-5; TRBD1, the D gene given by the table, was not confirmed from the DNA. TRBV21-1 is listed as a pseudogene. Sequences were obtained from PBMCs or T cells enriched from blood (not recorded which). The sequence was obtained from a woman aged 50 to 60 who had been exposed to COVID-19. CDR3 sequence reads: CASSTSGAGGSYGNQPQHF. CDR3 bases: TGTGCCAGCAGCACGTCTGGGGCAGGGGGAAGCTACGGCAATCAGCCCCAGCATTTT.